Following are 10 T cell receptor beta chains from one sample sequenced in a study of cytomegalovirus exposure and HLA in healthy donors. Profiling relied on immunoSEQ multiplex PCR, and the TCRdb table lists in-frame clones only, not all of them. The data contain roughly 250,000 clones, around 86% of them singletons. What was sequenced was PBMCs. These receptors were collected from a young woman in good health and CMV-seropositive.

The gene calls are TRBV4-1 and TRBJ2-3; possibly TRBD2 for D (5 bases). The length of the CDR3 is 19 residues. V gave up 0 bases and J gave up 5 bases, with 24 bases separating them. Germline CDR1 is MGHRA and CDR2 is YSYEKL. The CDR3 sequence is CASSQDTSGKGRVGDTQYF. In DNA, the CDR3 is TGCGCCAGCAGCCAAGATACTAGTGGGAAAGGAAGGGTGGGAGATACGCAGTATTTT.

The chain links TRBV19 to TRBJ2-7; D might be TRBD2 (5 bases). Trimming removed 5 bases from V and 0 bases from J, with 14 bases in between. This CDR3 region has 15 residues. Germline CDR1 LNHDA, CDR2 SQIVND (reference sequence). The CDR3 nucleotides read TGTGCCAGTAGTCCCAGAAGCGGCTTCTCCTACGAGCAGTACTTC. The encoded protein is CASSPRSGFSYEQYF.

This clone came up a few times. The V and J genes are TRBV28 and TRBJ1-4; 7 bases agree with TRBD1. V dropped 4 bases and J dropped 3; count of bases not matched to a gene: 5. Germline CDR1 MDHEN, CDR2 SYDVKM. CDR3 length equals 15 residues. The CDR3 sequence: CASSYRGVANEKLFF. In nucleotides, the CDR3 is TGTGCCAGCAGTTACAGGGGCGTAGCTAATGAAAAACTGTTTTTT.

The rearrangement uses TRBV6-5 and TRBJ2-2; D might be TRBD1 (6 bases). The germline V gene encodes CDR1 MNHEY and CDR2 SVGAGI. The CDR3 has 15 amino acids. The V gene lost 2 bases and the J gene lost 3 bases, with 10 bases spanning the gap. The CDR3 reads CASSYRAGDTGELFF. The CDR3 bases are TGTGCCAGCAGTTACCGGGCAGGGGACACCGGGGAGCTGTTTTTT.

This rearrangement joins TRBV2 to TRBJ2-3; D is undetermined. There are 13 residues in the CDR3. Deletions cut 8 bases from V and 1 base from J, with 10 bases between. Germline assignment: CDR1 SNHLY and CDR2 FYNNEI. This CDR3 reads CASLRARTDTQYF. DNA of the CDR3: TGTGCCAGCCTACGAGCGCGCACAGATACGCAGTATTTT.

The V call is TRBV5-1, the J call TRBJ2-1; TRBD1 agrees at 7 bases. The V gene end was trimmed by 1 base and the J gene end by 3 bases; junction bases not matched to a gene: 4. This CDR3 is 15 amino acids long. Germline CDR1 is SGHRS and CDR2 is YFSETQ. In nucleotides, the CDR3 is TGCGCCAGCAGCTTGAGGGACAGCTTCTACAATGAGCAGTTCTTC. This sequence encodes CASSLRDSFYNEQFF. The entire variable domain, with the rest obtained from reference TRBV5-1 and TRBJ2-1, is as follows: KAGVTQTPRYLIKTRGQQVTLSCSPISGHRSVSWYQQTPGQGLQFLFEYFSETQRNKGNFPGRFSGRQFSNSRSEMNVSTLELGDSALYLCASSLRDSFYNEQFFGPGTRLTVL.

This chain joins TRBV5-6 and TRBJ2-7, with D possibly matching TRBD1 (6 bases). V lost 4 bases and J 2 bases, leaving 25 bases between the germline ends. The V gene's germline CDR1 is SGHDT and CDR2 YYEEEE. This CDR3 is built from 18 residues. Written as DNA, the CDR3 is TGTGCCAGCAGCGCCTTCCGGCAGGGGACCATGAACACCTACGAGCAGTACTTC. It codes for CASSAFRQGTMNTYEQYF. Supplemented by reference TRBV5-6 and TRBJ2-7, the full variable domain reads DAGVTQSPTHLIKTRGQQVTLRCSPKSGHDTVSWYQQALGQGPQFIFQYYEEEERQRGNFPDRFSGHQFPNYSSELNVNALLLGDSALYLCASSAFRQGTMNTYEQYFGPGTRLTVT.

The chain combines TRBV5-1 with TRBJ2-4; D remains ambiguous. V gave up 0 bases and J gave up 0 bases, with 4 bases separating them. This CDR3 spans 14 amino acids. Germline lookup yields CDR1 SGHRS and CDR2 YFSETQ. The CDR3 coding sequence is TGCGCCAGCAGCTTGGCACTAGCCAAAAACATTCAGTACTTC. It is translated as CASSLALAKNIQYF.

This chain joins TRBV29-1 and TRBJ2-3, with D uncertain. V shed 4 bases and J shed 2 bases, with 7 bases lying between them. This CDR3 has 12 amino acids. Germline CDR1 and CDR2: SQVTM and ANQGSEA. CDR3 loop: CSVAGNTDTQYF. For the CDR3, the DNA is TGCAGCGTTGCCGGTAACACAGATACGCAGTATTTT.

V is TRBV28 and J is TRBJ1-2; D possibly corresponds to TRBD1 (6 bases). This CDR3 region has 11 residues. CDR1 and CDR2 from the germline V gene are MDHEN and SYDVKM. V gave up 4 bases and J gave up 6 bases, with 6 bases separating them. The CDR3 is CASSYRDGYTF. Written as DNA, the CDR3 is TGTGCCAGCAGTTACAGGGATGGCTACACCTTC.